This entry lists 11 T cell receptor beta chains sequenced from one sample in a study of T cell repertoires in cytomegalovirus infection. Each CDR3 protein is one row after TCRdb ran MiXCR on the reads. The data contain 400,000 or so distinct CDR3 sequences, 25% to 40% of them singletons. Sequencing was done on a sample of PBMCs. The receptor source for this set is a human donor in good health (CMV status not recorded). Some clones in this sample may be carry-over from other donors' samples.

This chain uses TRBV11-2 with TRBJ1-6, with TRBD1 as a possible D gene (6 bases). CDR1 and CDR2 (germline): SGHAT, FQNNGV. V lost 3 bases and J lost 5, with 11 bases in between. The length of the CDR3 is 15 residues. CDR3 bases: TGTGCCAGCAGCTTTAGGTACAGGGATAATTCACCCCTCCACTTT. This translates into CASSFRYRDNSPLHF. The entire variable domain, with the rest obtained from reference TRBV11-2 and TRBJ1-6, is as follows: EAGVAQSPRYKIIEKRQSVAFWCNPISGHATLYWYQQILGQGPKLLIQFQNNGVVDDSQLPKDRFSAERLKGVDSTLKIQPAKLEDSAVYLCASSFRYRDNSPLHFGNGTRLTVT.

This clonotype appeared a few times. The rearrangement links TRBV6-1 to TRBJ1-1, with D unresolved. Trimming took 1 base from V and 2 from J, leaving 5 bases between them. Germline loops: CDR1 MNHNS, CDR2 SASEGT. The CDR3 has 13 residues. The CDR3 DNA sequence: TGTGCCAGCAGTGAAGGACGTAACACTGAAGCTTTCTTT. Its translation is CASSEGRNTEAFF.

The sample holds many counts of this clonotype. The gene calls are TRBV7-2 and TRBJ2-7; 8 bases are shared with TRBD1. V lost 6 bases to trimming and J lost 4 bases; unmatched junction nucleotides: 11. The CDR3 runs to 15 residues. Germline values: CDR1 SGHTA, CDR2 FQGNSA. For the CDR3, the DNA is TGTGCCAGCAGATCACAAGGACAGGGTTCTTACGAGCAGTACTTC. Amino acids: CASRSQGQGSYEQYF.

This clonotype has a count of ten or more. The J gene is TRBJ2-2, the V gene TRBV4-2; a weak D match, TRBD1 (5 bases). CDR1 and CDR2 (germline): LGHNA, YNFKEQ. The CDR3 length is 15 residues. V dropped 0 bases and J dropped 5 bases, with 10 bases sitting between them. The CDR3 nucleotides read TGTGCCAGCAGCCAAGATCCAGGGTGGACCGGGGAGCTGTTTTTT. Amino acids: CASSQDPGWTGELFF.

The sample holds a few counts of this clonotype. This rearrangement joins TRBV14 to TRBJ2-7; possible D gene TRBD1, 6 bases. Trimming pared 0 bases from V and 3 bases from J, leaving 18 bases between. The CDR3 covers 17 residues. The germline gives CDR1 SGHDN, CDR2 FVKESK. CDR3 nucleotides: TGTGCCAGCAGCCAAGAAGCGTCAGGGGTCAATCGCTACGAGCAGTACTTC. It specifies CASSQEASGVNRYEQYF.

V is TRBV5-1 and J is TRBJ2-4; D is unclear. The CDR3 is 13 residues long. Trimming took 0 bases from V and 13 from J, leaving 14 bases between them. In germline, CDR1 is SGHRS, CDR2 YFSETQ. Here the CDR3 reads CASSLDRVYLQYF. The CDR3 DNA reads as TGCGCCAGCAGCTTGGACAGAGTTTATCTCCAGTACTTC.

The V and J genes are TRBV14 and TRBJ1-4; TRBD1 is a possible D gene (6 bases). Germline V gene sequence: CDR1 SGHDN, CDR2 FVKESK. The V gene lost 8 bases and the J gene lost 3 bases, with 10 bases spanning the gap. The length of the CDR3 is 13 residues. CDR3 residues: CASSRGPNEKLFF. The CDR3 DNA is TGTGCCAGCTCTCGGGGGCCTAATGAAAAACTGTTTTTT.

This clonotype turned up a few times. This rearrangement joins TRBV14 to TRBJ2-3; no clear D gene. V lost 1 base and J 10 bases, leaving 9 bases between the germline ends. This CDR3 has 12 amino acids. Germline V CDR1 and CDR2: SGHDN, FVKESK. The chain's CDR3 is CASSQGNSAQYF. The CDR3 DNA reads as TGTGCCAGCAGCCAAGGGAACTCTGCGCAGTATTTT.

This chain joins TRBV4-3 and TRBJ2-7; D uncertain. CDR1 LGHNA and CDR2 YSLEER come from the germline V gene. The CDR3 runs 14 residues. V was cut by 1 base and J by 4 bases, with 11 bases left in between. Written as DNA, the CDR3 is TGCGCCAGCAGCCAAGGCATAGGGAAGTACGAGCAGTACTTC. The encoded protein is CASSQGIGKYEQYF.

Notes on this clonotype: No conserved phenylalanine or tryptophan ends this CDR3, so it is likely a read error. This chain connects TRBV2 to TRBJ2-2; D gene unclear. Germline CDR1 reads SNHLY; CDR2 reads FYNNEI. The CDR3 consists of 16 residues. CDR3 sequence reads: CAVASALLPNTGELFL. The DNA of the CDR3 is TGTGCGGTCGCAAGTGCACTTTTGCCTAACACCGGGGAGCTGTTTTTG.

V usage is TRBV29-1 and J usage is TRBJ2-7; D is uncertain. CDR3 size: 13 residues. V shed 4 bases and J shed 0 bases, with 10 bases lying between them. The germline V gene has CDR1 SQVTM and CDR2 ANQGSEA. DNA of the CDR3: TGCAGCGTTGCCCAGAAGTCCTCCTACGAGCAGTACTTC. Residues: CSVAQKSSYEQYF.